The 3 T cell receptor beta chains given below trace back to one sample, sequenced in a study of blood T cell repertoires in COVID-19 (dated by TCRdb to 2018 to 2021). Library generation was performed with the immunoSEQ multiplex PCR assay. Sourced from immuneACCESS, this table was stored by TCRdb with only in-frame sequences that have V and J called. A share of the clones is absent; for the studies checked, an unresolved V gene accounts for under half, and the remainder has no known explanation. The table for this sample lists tens of thousands of clones; roughly three quarters of them were counted only once. The top ten constitute approximately 16% of the sample. Sequencing was done on a sample of peripheral blood. The receptors here all came from a man aged 55 to 70 with acute or convalescent COVID-19.

This clone was recorded once. V gene TRBV15 combines with J gene TRBJ1-4; D call uncertain. Between the trimmed V and J ends, which lost 0 bases and 8 bases, there was a span of 7 bases. Germline CDR1 is LNHNV and CDR2 is YYDKDF (reference sequence). The CDR3 spans 13 residues. The CDR3 bases are TGTGCCACCAGCAGAGATCTCTTCGAAAAACTGTTTTTT. It yields the protein CATSRDLFEKLFF. Drawing the rest from reference TRBV15 and TRBJ1-4, the complete variable domain is DAMVIQNPRYQVTQFGKPVTLSCSQTLNHNVMYWYQQKSSQAPKLLFHYYDKDFNNEADTPDNFQSRRPNTSFCFLDIRSPGLGDTAMYLCATSRDLFEKLFFGSGTQLSVL.

The chain links TRBV27 to TRBJ1-5; D call uncertain. V was clipped by 6 bases and J by 3 bases, with 6 bases between them. Germline values: CDR1 MNHEY, CDR2 SMNVEV (reference sequence). The CDR3 totals 12 residues. CDR3: CASRGLNQPQHF. For the CDR3, the DNA is TGTGCCAGCAGGGGCCTCAATCAGCCCCAGCATTTT.

A few counts support this clone. This chain links TRBV19 with TRBJ1-4; D unclear. The CDR3 has 17 amino acids. The ends were cut back, 3 bases at V and 0 bases at J, with 14 bases in the middle. The germline CDR1 and CDR2 sequences are LNHDA and SQIVND (reference sequence). The DNA of the CDR3 is TGTGCCAGTAGTATCGGCAGGATAGTTGCAACTAATGAAAAACTGTTTTTT. As protein: CASSIGRIVATNEKLFF.